These 27 T cell receptor gamma chains were sequenced from one sample in a study of γδ T cells in repeated Plasmodium falciparum infection. TCRdb processed the multiplex PCR reads again with the CATT caller. Found here are around 5,000 gamma-chain clones, around 3.6% of them singletons; the top ten hold about a third. Vgamma9/Vdelta2+ and Vdelta2-negative gammadelta T cells were flow-sorted from PBMC for bulk sequencing. Sample: gamma-delta T cells from blood. Every receptor here comes from a pool of human donors (malaria-infected and uninfected, not separated).

A remark on this clone: No DNA is shown, since the ends of the CDR3 on it are uncertain; the CDR3 is the one TCRdb lists. The V gene call is TRGV9, and the J gene call is absent. The CDR3 extends over 33 residues, inclusive of both ends. Germline CDR1 GITISATS, CDR2 ISYDGTV (reference sequence). The CDR3 region is CALWEVHHIIIRNSLAVKQHLLSQVSIGRIQHF.

This clone was detected a few times. The protein recorded in TCRdb matches a much larger clone and deviates from this DNA's translation at residue 6, suggesting a read error; the protein here is obtained by translating the DNA. The chain joins TRGV9 to TRGJ1 or TRGJ2. In the absence of a J gene in TCRdb, the DNA was matched to germline to assign it here. V trimming: 2 bases; J trimming: 0 bases; junction bases outside the gene matches: 16. CDR3 length: 18 amino acids. Germline values: CDR1 GITISATS, CDR2 ISYDGTV (reference sequence). CDR3 loop: CALWEAWPVYSNYYKKLF. The CDR3 coding sequence is TGTGCCTTGTGGGAGGCCTGGCCTGTTTACTCGAATTATTATAAGAAACTCTTT.

This clone was counted a few times. A read error likely explains why the TCRdb protein, taken from a much larger clone, differs from this DNA's translation at residue 10; the protein shown is translated from the DNA. The chain links TRGV9 to TRGJP. TCRdb supplies no J gene; here it was assigned by aligning the nucleotide sequence to germline. The CDR3 has 17 residues. Germline V gene lookup returns CDR1 GITISATS and CDR2 ISYDGTV (reference sequence). The CDR3 loop reads CALWEGKQESGKKIKVF. The CDR3 DNA sequence: TGTGCCTTGTGGGAGGGTAAGCAAGAGTCGGGCAAAAAAATCAAGGTATTT.

This chain uses TRGV9 with TRGJP. J lost 7 bases, V lost 0 bases, and 6 bases had no gene match. The CDR3 runs to 17 residues. Germline loops: CDR1 GITISATS, CDR2 ISYDGTV (reference sequence). Written as DNA, the CDR3 is TGTGCCTTGTGGGAGGTGAAGATGGAGTTGGGCAAAAAAATCAAGGTATTT. Its translation: CALWEVKMELGKKIKVF.

This clone was seen at least ten times. Translating this DNA gives a protein that differs at residue 13 from the TCRdb one, which belongs to a much larger clone; a read error is likely, and the protein shown is this translation. V and J are TRGV3 and TRGJ1 or TRGJ2. V dropped 0 bases and J dropped 0; count of bases not matched to a gene: 26. The CDR3 has 22 amino acids. CDR1 is VTNTFY, CDR2 YDVSTARD, per germline (reference sequence). DNA for the CDR3: TGTGCCACCTGGGACAGGCGTTTAGTAAGGACGCCCTCCATATCGAATTATTATAAGAAACTCTTT. Amino acid sequence: CATWDRRLVRTPSISNYYKKLF.

This clone has more than one count but fewer than ten. TCRdb attributes to this sequence the protein of a much larger clone, which differs from the DNA translation at residue 13; a read error is likely, and the protein displayed is translated from the DNA. The chain employs TRGV9 and TRGJP. Germline-derived CDR1 and CDR2 are GITISATS and ISYDGTV (reference sequence). The CDR3 sequence is 15 residues long. CDR3 amino acids: CALWSQELGKKIRVF. CDR3 nucleotides: TGTGCCTTGTGGTCGCAAGAGTTGGGCAAAAAAATCAGGGTATTT.

This clone was observed a handful of times. TCRdb pairs this DNA with a much larger clone's protein that differs at residue 15, likely a read error; the protein shown was translated from the DNA. The V segment is TRGV9, and no J call was made. The germline CDR1 and CDR2 sequences are GITISATS and ISYDGTV (reference sequence). The CDR3 runs 17 residues. The CDR3 is CALWEVHKELGKKIRVF. DNA of the CDR3: TGTGCCTTGTGGGAGGTGCATAAAGAGTTGGGCAAAAAAATCAGGGTATTT.

This clone was counted a few times. TCRdb's protein for this DNA is that of a much larger clone and differs from the translation at residue 3, likely a read error; the protein shown is the DNA translation. The chain recombines TRGV2 with TRGJ1 or TRGJ2. This CDR3 has 13 residues. Germline-derived CDR1 and CDR2 are EGSNGY and YDSYNSKV. The CDR3 region has the DNA TGTGCCGCCTGGGACGGGCGAGGATATAAGAAACTCTTT. Its translation: CAAWDGRGYKKLF.

This clone is large. V gene TRGV9 combines with J gene TRGJ1 or TRGJ2. In germline, CDR1 is GITISATS, CDR2 ISYDGTV (reference sequence). The ends lost 3 bases at V and 3 bases at J; junction bases unmatched: 8. This CDR3 contains 14 residues. CDR3: CALWEPMGYYKKLF. The CDR3 DNA sequence: TGTGCCTTGTGGGAGCCGATGGGTTATTATAAGAAACTCTTT.

Relative to its sample, this clone is large. V and J are TRGV3 and TRGJ1 or TRGJ2. The CDR3 sequence is 15 residues long. Unmatched junction bases numbered 7, after V lost 0 bases and J lost 2 bases. From germline, CDR1 is VTNTFY and CDR2 YDVSTARD (reference sequence). The DNA of the CDR3 is TGTGCCACCTGGGACAGGCTGGGGGATTATTATAAGAAACTCTTT. Its protein product is CATWDRLGDYYKKLF.

This clone came up a few times. A far larger clone is just one base off, so this is likely a read error. Other DNA sequences of this sample code for an identical CDR3. The rearrangement uses TRGV9 and TRGJP. TCRdb offers no J gene call, so here the DNA was matched to germline to obtain one. V trimming: 1 base; J trimming: 6 bases; junction bases outside the gene matches: 9. This CDR3 contains 18 residues. CDR1 and CDR2 (germline): GITISATS, ISYDGTV (reference sequence). The CDR3 region is CALWEVQGRELGKKIKVF. The CDR3 DNA reads TGTGCCTTGTGGGAGGTACAGGGGAGAGAGTTGGGCAAAAAAATCAAGGTATTT.

Comment on this clone: A read error likely explains why the TCRdb protein, taken from a much larger clone, differs from this DNA's translation at residue 4; the protein shown is translated from the DNA. The chain is built from TRGV2 and TRGJ1 or TRGJ2. The CDR3 sequence is 14 residues long. Per the germline V gene, CDR1 is EGSNGY and CDR2 is YDSYNSKV. The CDR3 reads CATRDGLFGYKKLF. The CDR3, as DNA: TGTGCCACCCGGGACGGGCTGTTTGGGTATAAGAAACTCTTT.

This clone has just a few counts. DNA for the CDR3: TGTGCCTTGTGGGAGGTGCTACAAAGGGAGAAACTCTTT. This encodes CALWEVLQREKLF. J is TRGJ1 or TRGJ2 and V is TRGV9. Matching the DNA to germline supplied the J gene, which TCRdb does not give. V was pared by 0 bases and J by 11 bases, with 10 bases of the junction left unmatched. Per the germline V gene, CDR1 is GITISATS and CDR2 is ISYDGTV (reference sequence). This CDR3 comprises 13 residues.

This clone showed up just a few times. TCRdb shows a much larger clone's protein in place of this DNA's translation, and the two differ at residue 6, likely through a read error; the protein shown is translated from the DNA. This sequence joins TRGV9 and TRGJP. No J gene is reported in TCRdb; it was inferred here by comparing the DNA with germline. The CDR3 totals 15 residues. The V segment lost 3 bases and the J segment 7 bases; nucleotides outside the gene matches: 3. Germline V gives CDR1 GITISATS, CDR2 ISYDGTV (reference sequence). This chain's CDR3 is CALWEKELGKKIKVF. The CDR3 coding sequence is TGTGCCTTGTGGGAGAAGGAGTTGGGCAAAAAAATCAAGGTATTT.

The table lists this clone with a few counts. This DNA's translation differs at residues 7 and 12 from TCRdb's protein, which comes from a much larger clone; a read error is likely, and the protein shown is translated from the DNA. The chain uses TRGV9 and TRGJP. The V gene's germline CDR1 is GITISATS and CDR2 ISYDGTV (reference sequence). CDR3 length: 15 amino acids. CDR3 sequence reads: CALWDVVLGKKVKVF. In DNA, the CDR3 is TGTGCCTTGTGGGATGTCGTGTTGGGCAAAAAAGTCAAGGTATTT.

With regard to this clone: TCRdb shows a much larger clone's protein in place of this DNA's translation, and the two differ at residue 3, likely through a read error; the protein shown is translated from the DNA. The chain employs TRGV4 and TRGJ1 or TRGJ2. The J gene comes from matching the DNA to germline here; TCRdb lacks it. CDR1 is EGSTGY, CDR2 YDSYTSSV, per germline. The CDR3 runs 12 residues. The CDR3 protein is CAAWDEESKKLF. DNA for the CDR3: TGTGCCGCCTGGGATGAGGAAAGTAAGAAACTCTTT.

In its sample, this clone was seen a few times. TCRdb's protein for this DNA is that of a much larger clone and differs from the translation at residue 3, likely a read error; the protein shown is the DNA translation. The rearrangement joins TRGV5 to TRGJP2. Per the germline V gene, CDR1 is VINAFY and CDR2 is YDVSNSKD. This CDR3 spans 14 amino acids. This chain's CDR3 is CAPWDWSSDWIKTF. The CDR3 DNA is TGTGCCCCCTGGGACTGGAGTAGTGATTGGATCAAGACGTTT.

This clone was detected only a few times. TCRdb's protein, taken from a much larger clone, differs from this DNA's translation at residue 5, likely owing to a read error; the protein displayed comes from the DNA. The rearrangement joins TRGV5 to TRGJ1 or TRGJ2. The J gene, not given by TCRdb, was assigned here from a germline match of the nucleotide sequence. The CDR3 spans 14 residues. Germline V gene data show CDR1 as VINAFY and CDR2 as YDVSNSKD. The CDR3 here is CATWGRDNYYKKLF. DNA for the CDR3: TGTGCCACCTGGGGCAGGGACAATTATTATAAGAAACTCTTT.

This clone has a single count. This chain uses TRGV9 with TRGJP. The J gene is not listed in TCRdb, so it was assigned here from a DNA match to germline. The CDR3 runs to 17 residues. V gave up 0 bases and J gave up 10 bases; unmatched junction bases: 9. Germline loops: CDR1 GITISATS, CDR2 ISYDGTV (reference sequence). Here the CDR3 reads CALWEVRRSLGKKIKVF. The CDR3 bases are TGTGCCTTGTGGGAGGTGCGTCGAAGTTTGGGCAAAAAAATCAAGGTATTT.

Remarks on this clone: A far larger clone is one nucleotide away, so this likely arose from a read error. The same CDR3 can be traced to other DNA sequences in this sample. The chain couples TRGV4 to TRGJP1. TCRdb offers no J gene call, so here the DNA was matched to germline to obtain one. V was pared by 0 bases and J by 5 bases, with 9 bases of the junction left unmatched. Germline V gene lookup returns CDR1 EGSTGY and CDR2 YDSYTSSV. The CDR3 sequence is 16 residues long. This CDR3 reads CATWDGFHHTGWFKIF. The CDR3 DNA reads TGTGCCACCTGGGATGGGTTCCATCATACTGGTTGGTTCAAGATATTT.

This clone was seen ten or more times. The protein that TCRdb holds for this DNA derives from a much larger clone and differs from the translated DNA at residues 5 and 6, which likely indicates a read error; the protein shown here is translated from the DNA. The chain recombines TRGV9 with TRGJP. TCRdb supplies no J gene; here it was assigned by aligning the nucleotide sequence to germline. The CDR3 spans 16 residues. J gave up 3 bases and V 5 bases, and 4 bases lay outside the gene matches. The germline V gene encodes CDR1 GITISATS and CDR2 ISYDGTV (reference sequence). In DNA, the CDR3 is TGTGCCTTGTGGGGGTTGCAAGAGTTGGGCAAAAAAATCAAGGTATTT. Its translation is CALWGLQELGKKIKVF.

The sample holds a few counts of this clone. TCRdb assigns this DNA the protein of a much larger clone, which departs from its translation at residue 7; this likely reflects a read error, and the protein shown comes from translating the DNA. The V gene is TRGV9, the J gene TRGJ1 or TRGJ2. The CDR3 spans 12 residues. With 2 bases clipped from V and 8 bases from J, the junction kept 6 bases outside the gene matches. Germline V gives CDR1 GITISATS, CDR2 ISYDGTV (reference sequence). The CDR3 DNA is TGTGCCTTGTGGGAGGAGGCAAATAAGAAACTCTTT. Its translation is CALWEEANKKLF.

This clone was seen a handful of times. The TCRdb protein, from a much larger clone, departs from this DNA's translation at residue 11, likely by read error; the protein shown derives from the DNA. V gene TRGV9 combines with J gene TRGJP. Germline CDR1 GITISATS, CDR2 ISYDGTV (reference sequence). The CDR3 length is 17 residues. This CDR3 is CALWEQRQELDKKIKVF. The CDR3 region has the DNA TGTGCCTTGTGGGAGCAAAGGCAAGAGTTGGACAAAAAAATCAAGGTATTT.

Points on this clone: The likely explanation is a read error, given a far larger clone one base away. Other nucleotide sequences in the sample specify the same CDR3. There is no J gene call, but TRGV4 is given as the V gene. Germline loops: CDR1 EGSTGY, CDR2 YDSYTSSV. The CDR3 has 14 amino acids. In DNA, the CDR3 is TGTGCCACCTGGCCGTGGGGGGGTTATTATAAGAAGCTCTTT. The encoded protein is CATWPWGGYYKKLF.

This clone was detected a few times. For this DNA, TCRdb reports the protein of a much larger clone, which diverges at residue 3, most likely from a read error; the protein presented here is translated directly from the DNA. CDR3 in DNA: TGTGCCGCCTGGGATTCGAATTATTATAAGAAACTCTTT. This encodes CAAWDSNYYKKLF. The chain recombines TRGV4 with TRGJ1 or TRGJ2. Per germline, CDR1 EGSTGY and CDR2 YDSYTSSV. The CDR3 consists of 13 residues.

With respect to this clone: TCRdb attributes to this sequence the protein of a much larger clone, which differs from the DNA translation at residue 15; a read error is likely, and the protein displayed is translated from the DNA. The chain couples TRGV5 to TRGJP1. CDR3 length: 18 residues. Germline CDR1 VINAFY, CDR2 YDVSNSKD. As DNA, the CDR3 is TGTGCCACCTGGGACATCGACCATCGGTTGACCACTGGTTGGTTAAAGATATTT. It yields the protein CATWDIDHRLTTGWLKIF.

In its sample, this clone is medium-sized (0.01 to 0.1%). This CDR3 reads CATWDGPLAYYKKLF. CDR3 DNA sequence: TGTGCCACCTGGGACGGGCCCCTCGCTTATTATAAGAAACTCTTT. V usage is TRGV4 and J usage is TRGJ1 or TRGJ2. Per the germline V gene, CDR1 is EGSTGY and CDR2 is YDSYTSSV. After removal of 4 bases from V and 3 bases from J, the junction contained 12 bases not matched to a gene. There are 15 residues in the CDR3.